This entry concerns a single T cell receptor (beta chain). This CDR3 contains 11 residues. V lost 5 bases, J lost 2 bases, and 3 bases lay in between. Looked up from germline, CDR1 is SGHTA and CDR2 is FQGNSA. In the source study's methods: Estimated nucleated cell counts came from reference gene primer amplification. Assay: immunoSEQ multiplex PCR; the TCRdb copy retains only in-frame clones and omits some. For V, J and clone size, that table is used; D and trimming come from the DNA. The sample yields 15,000 to 20,000 clones, roughly nine tenths seen once. These data originate in a study of blood T cell repertoires in COVID-19. Overall study: The United States, Italy and Spain provided the acute and convalescent COVID-19 samples. The cDNA or gDNA used as material had been derived from T cells, B-cell-depleted T cells, or PBMCs.

The sequence came from a human donor with active COVID-19. The donor label of this sample is uncertain. The chain is built from TRBV7-2 and TRBJ1-1; D not certain. The sequencing sample was made of peripheral blood. The CDR3 loop reads CASSVNTEAFF. CDR3 coding DNA: TGTGCCAGCAGCGTAAACACTGAAGCTTTCTTT.